This T cell receptor (beta chain) is drawn from a study of T cells in Graves' hyperthyroidism and ophthalmopathy. In its sample, this clonotype was seen a few times. Amplification targeted TCR beta CDR3 regions from RNA transcripts. Researchers ran a first-round RT-PCR on the TCR CDR3 using the HTBI primer set. TCRdb analysed the multiplex PCR reads with MiXCR anew, one entry per CDR3 protein. The repertoire holds roughly 740,000 distinct CDR3 sequences, with around 15% as singletons. Germline values: CDR1 SGHKS, CDR2 YYEKEE (reference sequence). V lost 2 bases and J lost 2; bases outside the gene matches: 10. The CDR3 length is 17 residues.

V usage is TRBV5-5 and J usage is TRBJ2-1; 7 nucleotides align to TRBD2. Sequencing was done on a sample of blood. The sequence derives from a man between 18 and 35 years old with Graves' hyperthyroidism. This CDR3 reads CASSFDEGGWAYNEQFF. The DNA of the CDR3 is TGTGCCAGCAGCTTTGACGAGGGAGGGTGGGCCTACAATGAGCAGTTCTTC.